This T cell receptor (beta chain) was recovered during a study of control samples from healthy donors and cancer patients (TCRdb year 2020). Including the terminal cysteine and phenylalanine, the CDR3 comprises 12 residues. The entry retains the CDR3 DNA only, 36 bases that are in frame from base 1. From the germline V gene, CDR1 is SGHDT and CDR2 is YYEEEE. V is shortened by 2 bases, J by 5 bases, and the region joining them spans 7 bases. The library was obtained by the immunoSEQ multiplex PCR assay. TCRdb mirrors the immuneACCESS table, restricted to in-frame sequences. Some clones are absent from its copies; in checked studies, under half trace to an unresolved V gene, and the reason for the others is unknown. The sample includes fewer than 90,000 clones, with about 95% observed a single time. Of the sample, roughly 6.2% falls within the top ten clones. In this sample, this clone turned up once. Its antigen target is currently unknown. Qualities for individual bases were not recorded, and no much larger clone is one base off. The identical CDR3 is also encoded by other nucleotide sequences in the sample.

The specimen sequenced was blood. This receptor chain uses TRBV5-6 and TRBJ1-1; the D segment could be TRBD1, given 5 matching bases. The clonotype originates from a woman in her thirties or forties in good health. The sequenced DNA: TGTGCCAGCAGCTTCGGGGGAACTGAAGCTTTCTTT. This sequence encodes CASSFGGTEAFF.